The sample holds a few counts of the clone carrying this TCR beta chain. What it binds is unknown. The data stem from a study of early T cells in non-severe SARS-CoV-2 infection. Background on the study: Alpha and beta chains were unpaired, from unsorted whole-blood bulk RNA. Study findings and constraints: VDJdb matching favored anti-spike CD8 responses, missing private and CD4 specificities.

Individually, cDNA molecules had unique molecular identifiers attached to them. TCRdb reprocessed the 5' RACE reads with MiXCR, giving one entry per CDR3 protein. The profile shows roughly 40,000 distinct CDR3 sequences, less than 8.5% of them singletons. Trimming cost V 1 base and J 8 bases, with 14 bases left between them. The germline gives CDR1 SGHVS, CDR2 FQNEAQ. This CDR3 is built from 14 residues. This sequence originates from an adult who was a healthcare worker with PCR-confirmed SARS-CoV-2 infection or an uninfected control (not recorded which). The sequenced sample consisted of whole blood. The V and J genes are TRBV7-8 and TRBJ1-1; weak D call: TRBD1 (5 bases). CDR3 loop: CASSLERQSTEAFF. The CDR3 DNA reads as TGTGCCAGCAGCTTAGAGAGACAGTCCACCGAAGCTTTCTTT.